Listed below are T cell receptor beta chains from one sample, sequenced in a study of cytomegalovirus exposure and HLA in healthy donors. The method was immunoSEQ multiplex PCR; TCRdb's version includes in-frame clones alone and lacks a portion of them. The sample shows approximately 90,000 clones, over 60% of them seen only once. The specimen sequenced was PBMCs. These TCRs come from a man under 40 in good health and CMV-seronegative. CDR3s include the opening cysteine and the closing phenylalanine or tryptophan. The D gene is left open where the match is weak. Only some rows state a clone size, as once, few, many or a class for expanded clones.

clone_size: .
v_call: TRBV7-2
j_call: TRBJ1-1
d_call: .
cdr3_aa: CASSFAATEAFF

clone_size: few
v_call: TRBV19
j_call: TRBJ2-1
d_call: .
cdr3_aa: CASSTGNEQFF

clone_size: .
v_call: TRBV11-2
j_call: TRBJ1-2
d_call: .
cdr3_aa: CASSLDRAGGYTF

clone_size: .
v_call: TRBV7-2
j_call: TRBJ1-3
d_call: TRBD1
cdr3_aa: CASSTGQGRGNTIYF

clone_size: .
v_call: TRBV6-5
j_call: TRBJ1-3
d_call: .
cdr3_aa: CASSYNTRGPGNTIYF

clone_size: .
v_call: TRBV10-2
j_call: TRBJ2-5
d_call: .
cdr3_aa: CASSSLQTETQYF

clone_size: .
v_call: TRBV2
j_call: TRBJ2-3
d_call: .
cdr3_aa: CASRETHSLTDTQYF

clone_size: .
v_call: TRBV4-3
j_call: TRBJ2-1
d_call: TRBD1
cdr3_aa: CASSQDRDRVAYNEQFF

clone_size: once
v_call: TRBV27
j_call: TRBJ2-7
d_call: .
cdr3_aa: CASSLQGLTYEQYF

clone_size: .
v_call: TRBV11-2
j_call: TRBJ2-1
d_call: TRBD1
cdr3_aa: CASSLSTGALNEQFF

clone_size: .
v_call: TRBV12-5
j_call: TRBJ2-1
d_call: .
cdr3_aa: CASSEGTPGDEQFF

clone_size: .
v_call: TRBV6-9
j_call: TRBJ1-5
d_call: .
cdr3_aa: CASPKCDRWHQPQHF

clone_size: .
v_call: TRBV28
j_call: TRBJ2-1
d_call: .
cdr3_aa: CASSLSYGGPGSWEQFF

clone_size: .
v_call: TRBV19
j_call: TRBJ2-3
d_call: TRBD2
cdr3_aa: CAKGGHDTQYF

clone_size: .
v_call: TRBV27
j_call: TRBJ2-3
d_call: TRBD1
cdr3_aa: CASSWYRGVDTQYF

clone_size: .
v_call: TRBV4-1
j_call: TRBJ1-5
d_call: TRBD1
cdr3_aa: CASSPGRTGLYQPQHF

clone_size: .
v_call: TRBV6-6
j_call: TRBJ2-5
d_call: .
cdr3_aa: CASRDSPDRVTQYF

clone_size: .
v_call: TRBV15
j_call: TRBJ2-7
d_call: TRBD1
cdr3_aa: CATSRVRTGGFHEQYF

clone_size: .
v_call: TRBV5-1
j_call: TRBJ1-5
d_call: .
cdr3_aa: CASSVGLYSNQPQHF

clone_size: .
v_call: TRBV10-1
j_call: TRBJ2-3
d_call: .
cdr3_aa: CASSDTSRDTQYF

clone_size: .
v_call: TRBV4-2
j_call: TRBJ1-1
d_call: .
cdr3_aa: CASSPRSQGGSDTEAFF

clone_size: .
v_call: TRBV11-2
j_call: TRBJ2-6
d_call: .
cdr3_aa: CASSLWQRQTGANVLTF

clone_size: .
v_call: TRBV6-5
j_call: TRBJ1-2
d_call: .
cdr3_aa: CASSNNNYGYTF

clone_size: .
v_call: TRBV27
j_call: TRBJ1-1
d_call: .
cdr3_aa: CASSRSLNTEAFF

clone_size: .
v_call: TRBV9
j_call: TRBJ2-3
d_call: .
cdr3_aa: CASSVAGNTDTQYF

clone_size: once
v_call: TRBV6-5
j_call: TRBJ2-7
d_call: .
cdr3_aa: CASSYRQSSSYEQYF

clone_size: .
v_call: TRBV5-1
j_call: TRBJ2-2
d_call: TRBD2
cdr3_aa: CASSSTSANTGELFF

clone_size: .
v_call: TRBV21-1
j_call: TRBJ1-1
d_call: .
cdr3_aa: CASSIGQGGGEAFF

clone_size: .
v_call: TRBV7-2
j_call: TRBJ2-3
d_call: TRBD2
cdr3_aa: CASSWVLAGADTQYF

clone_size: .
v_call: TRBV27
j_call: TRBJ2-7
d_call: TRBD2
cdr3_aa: CASSLSGLADSYF

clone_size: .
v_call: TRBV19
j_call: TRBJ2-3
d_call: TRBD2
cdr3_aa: CASSMGLAGSTDTQYF

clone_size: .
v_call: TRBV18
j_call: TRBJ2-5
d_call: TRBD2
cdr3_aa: CASSPIERDKQYF

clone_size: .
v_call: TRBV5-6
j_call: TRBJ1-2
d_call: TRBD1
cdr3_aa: CASSDGTGTRVGYTF

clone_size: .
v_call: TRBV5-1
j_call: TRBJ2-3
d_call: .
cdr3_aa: CASSLSSRTDTQYF

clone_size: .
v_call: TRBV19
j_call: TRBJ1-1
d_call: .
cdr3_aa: CASSIDRANEAFF

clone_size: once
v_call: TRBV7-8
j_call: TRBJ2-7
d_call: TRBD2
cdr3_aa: CASSLAYAGTGTSGSDYEQYF

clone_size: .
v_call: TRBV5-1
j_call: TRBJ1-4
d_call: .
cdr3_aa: CASSLSPTVLSEKLFF

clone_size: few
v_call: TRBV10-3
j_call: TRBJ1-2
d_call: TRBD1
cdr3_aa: CAISSRQGNYGYTF

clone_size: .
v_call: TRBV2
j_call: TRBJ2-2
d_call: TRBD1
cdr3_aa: CASAGTGGTGELVF

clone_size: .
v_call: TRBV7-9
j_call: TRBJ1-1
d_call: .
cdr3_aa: CASSLKGHTTEAFF

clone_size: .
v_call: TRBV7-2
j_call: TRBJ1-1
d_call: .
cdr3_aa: CASSLVQGRGEAFF

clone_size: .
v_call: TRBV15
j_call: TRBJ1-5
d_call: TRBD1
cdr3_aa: CATSRTGTGHQPQHF

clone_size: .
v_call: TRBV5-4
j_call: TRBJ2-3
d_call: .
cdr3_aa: CASSLLAEPSTDTQYF

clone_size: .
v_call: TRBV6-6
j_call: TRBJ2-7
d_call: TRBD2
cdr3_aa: CASSQTSGSGYEQYF

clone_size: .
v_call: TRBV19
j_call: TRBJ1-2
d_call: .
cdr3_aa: CASSITIRGSGGYGYTF